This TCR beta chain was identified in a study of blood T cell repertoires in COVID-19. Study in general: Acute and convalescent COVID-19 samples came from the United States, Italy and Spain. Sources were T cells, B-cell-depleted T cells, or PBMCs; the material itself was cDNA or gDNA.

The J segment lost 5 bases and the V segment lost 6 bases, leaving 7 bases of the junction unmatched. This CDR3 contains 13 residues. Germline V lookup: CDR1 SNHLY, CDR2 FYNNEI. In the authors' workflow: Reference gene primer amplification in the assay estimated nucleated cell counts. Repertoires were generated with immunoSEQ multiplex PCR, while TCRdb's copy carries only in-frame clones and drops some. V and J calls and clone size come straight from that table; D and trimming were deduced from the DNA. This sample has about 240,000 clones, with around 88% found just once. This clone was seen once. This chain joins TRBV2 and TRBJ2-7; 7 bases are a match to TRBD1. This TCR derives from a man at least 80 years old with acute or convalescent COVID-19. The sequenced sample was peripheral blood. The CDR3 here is CASRRTGPDEQYF. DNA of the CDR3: TGTGCCAGCAGACGGACAGGTCCCGACGAGCAGTACTTC.